The clone carrying this T cell receptor (beta chain) occurred a few times. This entry belongs to a study of STAT5B mutations in CD4+ large granular lymphocyte leukemia. In the study overall: The CDR3 'QG' motif was associated with a particular HLA allele among healthy donors.

Profiling relied on immunoSEQ multiplex PCR, and the TCRdb table lists in-frame clones only, not all of them. This table holds around 30,000 clones, roughly 74% found once. The length of the CDR3 is 15 residues. Losses at the gene ends were 3 bases for V and 8 bases for J; bases not matched to a gene: 9. Germline V gene sequence: CDR1 MDHEN, CDR2 SYDVKM. Source material: CD4+ T cells from blood buffy coats. The receptor comes from a human donor in good health. This chain joins TRBV28 and TRBJ1-1, with 10 positions matching TRBD1. DNA for the CDR3: TGTGCCAGCAGTTTCCCTACTGACAGGGGGCGGGAAGCTTTCTTT. Residues: CASSFPTDRGREAFF.